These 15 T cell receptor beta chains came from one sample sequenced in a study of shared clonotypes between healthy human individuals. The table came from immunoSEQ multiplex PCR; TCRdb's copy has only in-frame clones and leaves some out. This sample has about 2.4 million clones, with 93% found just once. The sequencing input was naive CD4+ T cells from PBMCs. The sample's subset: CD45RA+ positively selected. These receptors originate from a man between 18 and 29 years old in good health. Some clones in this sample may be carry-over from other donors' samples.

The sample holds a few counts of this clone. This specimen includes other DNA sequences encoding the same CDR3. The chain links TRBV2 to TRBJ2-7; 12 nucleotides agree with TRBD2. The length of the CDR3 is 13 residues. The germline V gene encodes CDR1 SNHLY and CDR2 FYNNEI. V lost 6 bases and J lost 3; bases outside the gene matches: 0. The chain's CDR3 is CASRTSGSYEQYF. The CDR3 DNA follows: TGTGCCAGCAGGACTAGCGGGAGCTACGAGCAGTACTTC.

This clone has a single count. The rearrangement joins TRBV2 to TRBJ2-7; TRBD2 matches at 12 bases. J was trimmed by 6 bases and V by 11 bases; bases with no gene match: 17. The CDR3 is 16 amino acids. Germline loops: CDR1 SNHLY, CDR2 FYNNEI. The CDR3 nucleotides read TGTGCCCTCGATCCGGGAGGCCTGGGACTAGCGGGCGAGCAGTACTTC. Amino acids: CALDPGGLGLAGEQYF.

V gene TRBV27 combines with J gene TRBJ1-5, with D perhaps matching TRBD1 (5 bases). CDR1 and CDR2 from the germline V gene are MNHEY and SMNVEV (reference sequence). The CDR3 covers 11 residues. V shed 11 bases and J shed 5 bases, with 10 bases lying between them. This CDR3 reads CARPGDQPQHF. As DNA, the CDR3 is TGTGCCCGCCCGGGGGATCAGCCCCAGCATTTT.

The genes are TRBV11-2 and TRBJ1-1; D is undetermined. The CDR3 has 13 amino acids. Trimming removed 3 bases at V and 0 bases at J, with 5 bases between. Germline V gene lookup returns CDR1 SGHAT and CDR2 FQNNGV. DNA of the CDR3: TGTGCCAGCAGCTTTTTCATGAACACTGAAGCTTTCTTT. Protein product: CASSFFMNTEAFF.

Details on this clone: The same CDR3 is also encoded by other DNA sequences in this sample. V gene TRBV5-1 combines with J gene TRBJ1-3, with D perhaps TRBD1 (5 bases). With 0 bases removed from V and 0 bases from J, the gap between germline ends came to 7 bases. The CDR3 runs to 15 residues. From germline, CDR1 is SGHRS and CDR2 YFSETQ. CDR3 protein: CASSLAQGSGNTIYF. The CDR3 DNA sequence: TGCGCCAGCAGCTTGGCCCAGGGCTCTGGAAACACCATATATTTT.

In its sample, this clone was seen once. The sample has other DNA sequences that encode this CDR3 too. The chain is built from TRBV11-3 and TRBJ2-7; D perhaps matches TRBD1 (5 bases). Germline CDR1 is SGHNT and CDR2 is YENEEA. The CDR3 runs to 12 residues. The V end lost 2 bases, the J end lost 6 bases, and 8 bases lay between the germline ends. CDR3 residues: CASSLRGGEQYF. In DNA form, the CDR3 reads TGTGCCAGCAGCTTAAGGGGCGGCGAGCAGTACTTC.

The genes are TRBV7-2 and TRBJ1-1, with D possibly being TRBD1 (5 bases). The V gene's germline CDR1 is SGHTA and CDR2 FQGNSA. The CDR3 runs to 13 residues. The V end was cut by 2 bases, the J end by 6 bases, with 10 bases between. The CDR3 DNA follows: TGTGCCAGCAGCTTACTCAGGGTTCCTGAAGCTTTCTTT. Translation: CASSLLRVPEAFF.

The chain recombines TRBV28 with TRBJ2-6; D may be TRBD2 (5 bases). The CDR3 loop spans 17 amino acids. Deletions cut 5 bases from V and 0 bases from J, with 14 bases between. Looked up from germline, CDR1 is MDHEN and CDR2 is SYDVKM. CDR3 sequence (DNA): TGTGCCAGCAGTCCTACCCGAGGGAACTCTGGGGCCAACGTCCTGACTTTC. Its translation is CASSPTRGNSGANVLTF.

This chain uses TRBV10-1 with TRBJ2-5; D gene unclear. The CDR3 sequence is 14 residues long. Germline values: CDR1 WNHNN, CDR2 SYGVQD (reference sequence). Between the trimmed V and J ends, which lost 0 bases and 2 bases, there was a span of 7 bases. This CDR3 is CASSESYGQETQYF. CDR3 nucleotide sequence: TGCGCCAGCAGTGAGTCATACGGACAAGAGACCCAGTACTTC.

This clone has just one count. CDR3 in amino acids: CASSLGGLAGGREQFF. CDR3 bases: TGCGCCAGCAGCTTGGGAGGTTTAGCGGGAGGGAGGGAGCAGTTCTTC. This rearrangement joins TRBV5-1 to TRBJ2-1; 11 positions match TRBD2. CDR1 is SGHRS, CDR2 YFSETQ, per germline. J lost 10 bases, V lost 0 bases, and 9 bases had no gene match. This CDR3 comprises 16 residues.

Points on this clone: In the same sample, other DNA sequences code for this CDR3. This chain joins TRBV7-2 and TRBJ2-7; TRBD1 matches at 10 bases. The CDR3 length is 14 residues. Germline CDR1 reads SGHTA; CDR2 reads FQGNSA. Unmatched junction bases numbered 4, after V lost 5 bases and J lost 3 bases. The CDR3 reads CASSLGTGVYEQYF. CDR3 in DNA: TGTGCCAGCAGCCTAGGGACAGGGGTCTACGAGCAGTACTTC.

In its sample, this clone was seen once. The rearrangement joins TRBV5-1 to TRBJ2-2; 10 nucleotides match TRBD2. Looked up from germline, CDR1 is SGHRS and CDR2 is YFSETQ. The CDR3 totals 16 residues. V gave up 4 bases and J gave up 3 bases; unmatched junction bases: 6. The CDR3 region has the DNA TGCGCCAGCAGCGTCTTAGCGGGAGGCGACACCGGGGAGCTGTTTTTT. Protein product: CASSVLAGGDTGELFF.

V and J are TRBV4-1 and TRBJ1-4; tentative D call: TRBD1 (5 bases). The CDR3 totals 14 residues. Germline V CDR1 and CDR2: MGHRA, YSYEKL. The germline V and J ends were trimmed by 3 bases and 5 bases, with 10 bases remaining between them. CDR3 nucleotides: TGCGCCAGCAGCCACCTGACAGAGAATGAAAAACTGTTTTTT. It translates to CASSHLTENEKLFF.

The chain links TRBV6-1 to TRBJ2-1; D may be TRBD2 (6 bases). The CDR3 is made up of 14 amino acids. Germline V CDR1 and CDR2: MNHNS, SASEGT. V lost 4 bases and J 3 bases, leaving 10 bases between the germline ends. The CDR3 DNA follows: TGTGCCAGCAGTGCTGGGGGGTACTACAATGAGCAGTTCTTC. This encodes CASSAGGYYNEQFF.

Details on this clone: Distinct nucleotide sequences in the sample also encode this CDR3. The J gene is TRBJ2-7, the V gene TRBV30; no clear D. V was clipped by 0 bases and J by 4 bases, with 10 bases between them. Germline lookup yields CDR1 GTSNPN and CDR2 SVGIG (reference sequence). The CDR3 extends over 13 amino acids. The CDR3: CAWSVLGSYEQYF. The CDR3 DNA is TGTGCCTGGAGTGTATTAGGGTCGTACGAGCAGTACTTC. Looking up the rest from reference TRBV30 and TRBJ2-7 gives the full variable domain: SQTIHQWPATLVQPVGSPLSLECTVEGTSNPNLYWYRQAAGRGLQLLFYSVGIGQISSEVPQNLSASRPQDRQFILSSKKLLLSDSGFYLCAWSVLGSYEQYFGPGTRLTVT.